Each of the 4 T cell receptor beta chains below was sequenced from the same sample in a study of blood T cell repertoires in COVID-19. This table comes from immunoSEQ multiplex PCR, and its TCRdb copy is limited to in-frame clones, with some not included. The table includes hundreds of thousands of clones, around 85% detected once. The material sequenced was PBMCs or T cells enriched from blood (not recorded which). The receptors shown here come from a man aged 40-50 years who had recovered from COVID-19.

This chain's CDR3 is CASSHTRGFNEQYF. The CDR3 nucleotides read TGTGCCAGCAGCCATACTAGAGGTTTTAACGAGCAGTACTTC. This chain links TRBV14 with TRBJ2-7; a possible D gene is TRBD2 (5 bases). The CDR3 spans 14 residues. Germline CDR1 is SGHDN and CDR2 is FVKESK. Trimming took off 3 bases at V and 5 bases at J, with 14 bases between the two ends.

The chain is built from TRBV4-3 and TRBJ2-7; the match to TRBD2 covers 8 bases. The CDR3 extends over 18 amino acids. Germline lookup yields CDR1 LGHNA and CDR2 YSLEER. Trimming at V came to 3 bases and at J to 2 bases, leaving 15 bases not matched to a gene. CDR3 loop: CASSQGAWSSGITYEQYF. CDR3 DNA sequence: TGCGCCAGCAGCCAGGGAGCCTGGAGTAGCGGGATCACCTACGAGCAGTACTTC.

The rearrangement joins TRBV5-4 to TRBJ1-1; TRBD1 might be the D (5 bases). CDR3 length: 15 residues. The V gene's germline CDR1 is SGHNT and CDR2 YYREEE (reference sequence). The ends were cut back, 3 bases at V and 1 base at J, with 13 bases in the middle. The CDR3 reads CASSSATQGNTEAFF. The CDR3 nucleotides read TGTGCCAGCAGCTCCGCGACCCAGGGGAACACTGAAGCTTTCTTT.

This rearrangement joins TRBV19 to TRBJ1-2; tentatively, D is TRBD1 (5 bases). In germline, CDR1 is LNHDA, CDR2 SQIVND (reference sequence). V was cut by 3 bases and J by 5 bases, with 16 bases left in between. The CDR3 runs to 15 residues. CDR3 DNA: TGTGCCAGTAGTATGACCCGCAGGGCAGGGTATGGCTACACCTTC. It codes for CASSMTRRAGYGYTF.